This entry describes one T cell receptor beta chain. The antigen is unknown. This sample is part of a study of beta chain features in type 1 diabetes. General study points: Fewer insertions but more deletions were seen at VDJ junctions in type 1 diabetes patients. People with Type 1 diabetes carried modestly yet significantly shorter TCRB CDR3s in all four CD4+ subsets.

Expressed TCRB transcripts were sequenced after all isolated RNA was converted to cDNA. The study sequenced naive, central memory and regulatory T cell samples to an average of roughly 4 million reads. TCRdb keeps only in-frame clones here, not all; method: immunoSEQ multiplex PCR. The sample includes about 160,000 clones, roughly 9% of them seen just once. This CDR3 comprises 12 residues. CDR1 and CDR2 (germline): GTSNPN, SVGIG (reference sequence). The ends were cut back, 5 bases at V and 4 bases at J, with 8 bases in the middle. Sequenced: central memory CD4+ T cells from blood. The receptor was isolated from a woman younger than 45 with type 1 diabetes. The genes are TRBV30 and TRBJ2-2; the D is unclear. The CDR3 nucleotides read TGTGCCTGGGGTACAGTCACCGGGGAGCTGTTTTTT. Translation: CAWGTVTGELFF.